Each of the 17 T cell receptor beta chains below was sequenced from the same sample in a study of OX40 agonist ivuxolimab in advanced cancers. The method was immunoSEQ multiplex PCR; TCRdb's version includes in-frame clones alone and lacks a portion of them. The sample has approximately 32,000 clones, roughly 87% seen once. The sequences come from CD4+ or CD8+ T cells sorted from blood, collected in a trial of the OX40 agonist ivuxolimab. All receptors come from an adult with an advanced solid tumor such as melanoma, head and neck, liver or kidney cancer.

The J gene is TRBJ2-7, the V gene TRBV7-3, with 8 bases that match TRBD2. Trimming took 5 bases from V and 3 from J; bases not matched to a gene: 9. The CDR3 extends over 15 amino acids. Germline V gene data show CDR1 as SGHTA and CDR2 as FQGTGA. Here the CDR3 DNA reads TGTGCCAGCAGCCCCGGGACTAGGCCTTTCTACGAGCAGTACTTC. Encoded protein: CASSPGTRPFYEQYF.

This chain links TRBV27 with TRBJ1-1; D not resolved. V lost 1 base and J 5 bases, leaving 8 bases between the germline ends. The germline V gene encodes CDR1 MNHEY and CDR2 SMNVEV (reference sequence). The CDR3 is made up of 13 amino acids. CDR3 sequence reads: CASSLYSRTEAFF. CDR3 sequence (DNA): TGTGCCAGCAGTTTATACTCGAGGACTGAAGCTTTCTTT.

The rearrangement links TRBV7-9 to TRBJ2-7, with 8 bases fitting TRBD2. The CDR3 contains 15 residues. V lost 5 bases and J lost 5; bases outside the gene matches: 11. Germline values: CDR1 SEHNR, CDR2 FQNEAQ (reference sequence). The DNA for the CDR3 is TGTGCCAGCAGCCAATCCGGGAGGGCCGGGAACGAGCAGTACTTC. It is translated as CASSQSGRAGNEQYF.

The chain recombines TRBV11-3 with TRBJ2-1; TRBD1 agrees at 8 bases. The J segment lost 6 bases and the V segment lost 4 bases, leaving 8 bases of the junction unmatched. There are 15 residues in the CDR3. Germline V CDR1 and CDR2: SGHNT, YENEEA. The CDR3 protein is CASSSTGTGPNEQFF. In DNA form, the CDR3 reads TGTGCCAGCAGCTCTACCGGGACAGGCCCCAATGAGCAGTTCTTC.

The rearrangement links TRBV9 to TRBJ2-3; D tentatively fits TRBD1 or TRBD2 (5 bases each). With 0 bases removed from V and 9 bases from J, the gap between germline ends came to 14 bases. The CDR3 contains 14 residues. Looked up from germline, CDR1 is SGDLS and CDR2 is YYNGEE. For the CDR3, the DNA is TGTGCCAGCAGCGTAGTCGGGACGGGCGGCACGCAGTATTTT. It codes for CASSVVGTGGTQYF.

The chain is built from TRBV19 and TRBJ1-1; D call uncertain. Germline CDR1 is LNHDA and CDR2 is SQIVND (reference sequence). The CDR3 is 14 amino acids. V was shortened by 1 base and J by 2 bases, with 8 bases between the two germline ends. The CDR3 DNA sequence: TGTGCCAGTAGTATAGGACCAGCAAACACTGAAGCTTTCTTT. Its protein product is CASSIGPANTEAFF.

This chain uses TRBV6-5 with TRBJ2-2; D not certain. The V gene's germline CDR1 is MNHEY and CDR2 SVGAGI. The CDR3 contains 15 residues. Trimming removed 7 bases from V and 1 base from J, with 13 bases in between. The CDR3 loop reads CASTLWARNTGELFF. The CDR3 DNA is TGTGCCAGCACCCTATGGGCGCGGAACACCGGGGAGCTGTTTTTT.

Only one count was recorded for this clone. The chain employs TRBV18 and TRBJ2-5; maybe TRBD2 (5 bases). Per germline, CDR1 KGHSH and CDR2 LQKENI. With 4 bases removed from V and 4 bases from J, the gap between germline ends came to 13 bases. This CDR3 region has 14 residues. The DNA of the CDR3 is TGTGCCAGCTCACGTGGGAGAGGAGGAGAGACCCAGTACTTC. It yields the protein CASSRGRGGETQYF.

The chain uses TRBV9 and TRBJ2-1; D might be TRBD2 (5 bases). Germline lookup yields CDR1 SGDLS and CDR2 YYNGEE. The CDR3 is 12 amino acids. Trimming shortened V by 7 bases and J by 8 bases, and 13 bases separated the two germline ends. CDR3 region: CASQPGVDEQFF. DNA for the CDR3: TGTGCCAGCCAGCCCGGGGTGGATGAGCAGTTCTTC. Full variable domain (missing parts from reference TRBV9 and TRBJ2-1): DSGVTQTPKHLITATGQRVTLRCSPRSGDLSVYWYQQSLDQGLQFLIQYYNGEERAKGNILERFSAQQFPDLHSELNLSSLELGDSALYFCASQPGVDEQFFGPGTRLTVL.

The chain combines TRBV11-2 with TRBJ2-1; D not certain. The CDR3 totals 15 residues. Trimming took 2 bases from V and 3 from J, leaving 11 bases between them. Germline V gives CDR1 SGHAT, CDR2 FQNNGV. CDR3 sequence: CASSLRSALYNEQFF. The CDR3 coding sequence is TGTGCCAGCAGCTTAAGATCGGCCCTCTACAATGAGCAGTTCTTC.

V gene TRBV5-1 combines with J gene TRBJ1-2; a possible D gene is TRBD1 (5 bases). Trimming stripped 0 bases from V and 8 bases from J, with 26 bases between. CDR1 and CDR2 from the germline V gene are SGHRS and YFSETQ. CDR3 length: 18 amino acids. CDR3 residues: CASSLGSTTMGQGYGYTF. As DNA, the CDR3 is TGCGCCAGCAGCTTGGGTAGCACAACTATGGGCCAGGGCTACGGCTACACCTTC.

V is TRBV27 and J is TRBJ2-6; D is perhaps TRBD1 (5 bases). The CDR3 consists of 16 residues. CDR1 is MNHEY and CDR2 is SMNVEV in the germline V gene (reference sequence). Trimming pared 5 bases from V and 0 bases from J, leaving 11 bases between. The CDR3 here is CASSRTPASGANVLTF. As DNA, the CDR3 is TGTGCCAGCAGTAGGACACCAGCCTCTGGGGCCAACGTCCTGACTTTC. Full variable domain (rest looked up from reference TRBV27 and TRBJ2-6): EAQVTQNPRYLITVTGKKLTVTCSQNMNHEYMSWYRQDPGLGLRQIYYSMNVEVTDKGDVPEGYKVSRKEKRNFPLILESPSPNQTSLYFCASSRTPASGANVLTFGAGSRLTVL.

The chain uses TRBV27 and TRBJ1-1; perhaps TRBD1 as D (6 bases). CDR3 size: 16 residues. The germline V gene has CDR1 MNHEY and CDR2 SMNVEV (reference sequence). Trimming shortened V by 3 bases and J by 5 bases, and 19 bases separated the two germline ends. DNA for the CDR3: TGTGCCAGCAGTTTTCGGGGGGGCAGGGGAGATACTGAAGCTTTCTTT. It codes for CASSFRGGRGDTEAFF.

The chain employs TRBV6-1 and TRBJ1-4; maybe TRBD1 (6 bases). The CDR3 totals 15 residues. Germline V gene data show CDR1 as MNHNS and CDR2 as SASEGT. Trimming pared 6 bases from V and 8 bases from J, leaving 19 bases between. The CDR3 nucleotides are TGTGCCAGCAGATTAGCACAGGGAGCTGGGGAAAAACTGTTTTTT. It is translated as CASRLAQGAGEKLFF.

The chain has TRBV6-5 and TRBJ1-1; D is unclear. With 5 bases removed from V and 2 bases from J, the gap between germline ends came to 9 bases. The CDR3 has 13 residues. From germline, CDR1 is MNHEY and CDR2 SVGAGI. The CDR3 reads CASSLDLNTEAFF. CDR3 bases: TGTGCCAGCAGTCTGGATTTAAACACTGAAGCTTTCTTT.

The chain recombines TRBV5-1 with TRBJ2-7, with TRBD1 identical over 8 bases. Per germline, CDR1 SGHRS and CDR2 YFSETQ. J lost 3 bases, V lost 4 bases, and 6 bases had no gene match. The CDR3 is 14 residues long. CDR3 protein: CASSLGTGGYEQYF. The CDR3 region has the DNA TGCGCCAGCAGCCTTGGGACAGGAGGCTACGAGCAGTACTTC.

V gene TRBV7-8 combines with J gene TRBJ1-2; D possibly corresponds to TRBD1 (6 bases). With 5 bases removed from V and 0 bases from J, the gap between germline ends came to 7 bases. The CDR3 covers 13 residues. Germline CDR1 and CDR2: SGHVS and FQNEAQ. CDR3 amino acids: CASSNRANYGYTF. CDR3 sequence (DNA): TGTGCCAGCAGCAACAGGGCTAACTATGGCTACACCTTC.